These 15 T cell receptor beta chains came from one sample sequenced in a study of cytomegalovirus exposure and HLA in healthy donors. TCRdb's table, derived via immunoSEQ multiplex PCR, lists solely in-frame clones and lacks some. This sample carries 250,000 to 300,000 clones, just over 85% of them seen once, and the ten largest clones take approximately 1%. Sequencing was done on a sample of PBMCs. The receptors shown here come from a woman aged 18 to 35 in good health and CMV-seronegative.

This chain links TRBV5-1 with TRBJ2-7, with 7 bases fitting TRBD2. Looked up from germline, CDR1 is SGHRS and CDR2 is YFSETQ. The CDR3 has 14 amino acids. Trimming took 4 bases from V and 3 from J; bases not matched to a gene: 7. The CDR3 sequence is CASSTGGLDYEQYF. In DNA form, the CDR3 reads TGCGCCAGCAGCACGGGGGGATTGGACTACGAGCAGTACTTC.

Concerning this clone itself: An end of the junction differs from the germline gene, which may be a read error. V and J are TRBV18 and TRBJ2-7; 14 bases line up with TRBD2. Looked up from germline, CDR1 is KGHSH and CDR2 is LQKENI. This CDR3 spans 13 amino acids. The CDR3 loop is CASSPEGTSGSHF. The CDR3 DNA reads TGTGCCAGCTCACCGGAAGGGACTAGCGGGAGTCACTTC.

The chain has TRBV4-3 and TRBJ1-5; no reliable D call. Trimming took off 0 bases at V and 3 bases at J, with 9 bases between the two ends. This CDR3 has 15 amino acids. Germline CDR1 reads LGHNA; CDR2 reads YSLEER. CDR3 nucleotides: TGCGCCAGCAGCCAAGACAGTCAGGTCAATCAGCCCCAGCATTTT. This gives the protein CASSQDSQVNQPQHF.

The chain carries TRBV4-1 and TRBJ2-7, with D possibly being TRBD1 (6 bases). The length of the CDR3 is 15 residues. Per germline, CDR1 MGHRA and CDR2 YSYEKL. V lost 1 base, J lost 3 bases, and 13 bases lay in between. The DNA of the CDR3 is TGCGCCAGCAGCCAAGCAGGGGACGTAAACTACGAGCAGTACTTC. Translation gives CASSQAGDVNYEQYF.

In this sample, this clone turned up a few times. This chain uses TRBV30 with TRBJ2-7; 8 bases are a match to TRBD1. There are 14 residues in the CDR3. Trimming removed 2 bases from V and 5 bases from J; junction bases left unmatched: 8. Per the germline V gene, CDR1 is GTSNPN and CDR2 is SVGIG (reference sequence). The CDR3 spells CAWSFNRGADEQYF. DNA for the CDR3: TGTGCCTGGAGTTTCAACAGGGGGGCCGACGAGCAGTACTTC.

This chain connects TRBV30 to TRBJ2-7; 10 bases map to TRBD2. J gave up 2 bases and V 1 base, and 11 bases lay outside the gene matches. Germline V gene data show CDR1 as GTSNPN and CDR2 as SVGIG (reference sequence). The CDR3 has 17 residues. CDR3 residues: CAWSDGSSGRPPYEQYF. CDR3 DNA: TGTGCCTGGAGTGACGGAAGTAGCGGGAGGCCCCCCTACGAGCAGTACTTC.

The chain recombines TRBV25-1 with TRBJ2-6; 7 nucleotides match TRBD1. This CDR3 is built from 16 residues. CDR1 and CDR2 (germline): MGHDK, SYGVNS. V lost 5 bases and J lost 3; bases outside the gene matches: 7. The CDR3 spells CASSPWTGGGANVLTF. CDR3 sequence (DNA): TGTGCCAGCAGTCCCTGGACAGGCGGTGGGGCCAACGTCCTGACTTTC.

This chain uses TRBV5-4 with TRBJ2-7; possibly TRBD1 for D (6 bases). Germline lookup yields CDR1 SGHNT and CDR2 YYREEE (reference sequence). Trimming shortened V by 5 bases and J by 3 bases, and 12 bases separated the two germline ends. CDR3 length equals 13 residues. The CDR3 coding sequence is TGTGCCAGCAGGGACAGAGGACACTACGAGCAGTACTTC. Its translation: CASRDRGHYEQYF.

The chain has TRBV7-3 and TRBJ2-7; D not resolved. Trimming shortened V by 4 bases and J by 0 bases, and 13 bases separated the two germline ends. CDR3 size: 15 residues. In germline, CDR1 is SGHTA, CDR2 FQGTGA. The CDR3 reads CASSSPEEISYEQYF. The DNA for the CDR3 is TGTGCCAGCAGCTCCCCAGAGGAAATCTCCTACGAGCAGTACTTC.

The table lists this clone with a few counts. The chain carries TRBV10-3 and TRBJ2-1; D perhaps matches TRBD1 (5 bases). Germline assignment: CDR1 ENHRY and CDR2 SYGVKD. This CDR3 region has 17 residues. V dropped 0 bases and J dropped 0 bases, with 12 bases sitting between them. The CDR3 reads CAISESIQGSSYNEQFF. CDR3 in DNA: TGTGCCATCAGTGAGTCGATCCAGGGCAGCTCCTACAATGAGCAGTTCTTC.

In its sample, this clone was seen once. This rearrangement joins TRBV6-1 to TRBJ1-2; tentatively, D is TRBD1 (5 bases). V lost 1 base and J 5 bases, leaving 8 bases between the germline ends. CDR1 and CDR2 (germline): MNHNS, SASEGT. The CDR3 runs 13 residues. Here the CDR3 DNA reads TGTGCCAGCAGTGAAGGGACATTTTATGGCTACACCTTC. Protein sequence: CASSEGTFYGYTF.

This CDR3 is CASSRRDRGDYGYTF. CDR3 DNA: TGCGCCAGCAGCCGTAGGGACAGGGGGGACTATGGCTACACCTTC. The chain has TRBV4-1 and TRBJ1-2, with TRBD1 identical over 11 bases. This CDR3 has 15 amino acids. The J segment lost 3 bases and the V segment lost 4 bases, leaving 4 bases of the junction unmatched. In germline, CDR1 is MGHRA, CDR2 YSYEKL.

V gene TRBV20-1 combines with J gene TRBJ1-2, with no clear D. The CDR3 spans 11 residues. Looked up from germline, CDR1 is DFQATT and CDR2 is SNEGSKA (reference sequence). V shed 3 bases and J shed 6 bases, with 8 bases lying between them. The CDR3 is CSASRPNGYTF. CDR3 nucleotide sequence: TGCAGTGCTAGCAGGCCAAATGGCTACACCTTC.

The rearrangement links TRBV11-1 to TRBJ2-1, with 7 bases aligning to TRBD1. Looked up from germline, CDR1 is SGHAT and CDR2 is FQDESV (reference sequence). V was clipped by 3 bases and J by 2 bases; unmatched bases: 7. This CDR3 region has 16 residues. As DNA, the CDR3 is TGTGCCAGCAGCTTGGAGACAGGGCAAACCTACAATGAGCAGTTCTTC. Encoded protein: CASSLETGQTYNEQFF.

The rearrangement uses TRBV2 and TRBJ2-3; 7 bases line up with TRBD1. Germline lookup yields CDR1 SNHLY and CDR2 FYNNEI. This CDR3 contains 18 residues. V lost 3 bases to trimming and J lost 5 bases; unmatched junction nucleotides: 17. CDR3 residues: CASSDPLNQRGRVDTQYF. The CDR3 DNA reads TGTGCCAGCAGTGATCCGCTGAACCAAAGGGGGCGGGTAGATACGCAGTATTTT.